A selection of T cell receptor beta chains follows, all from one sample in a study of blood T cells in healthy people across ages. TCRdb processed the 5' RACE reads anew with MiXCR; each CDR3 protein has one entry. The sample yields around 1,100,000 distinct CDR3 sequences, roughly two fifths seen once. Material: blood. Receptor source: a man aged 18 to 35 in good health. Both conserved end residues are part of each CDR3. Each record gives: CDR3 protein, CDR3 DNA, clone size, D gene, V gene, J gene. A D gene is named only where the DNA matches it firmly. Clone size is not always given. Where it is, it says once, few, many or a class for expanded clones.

cdr3_aa: CASSLDQGLTEAFF
cdr3_nt: TGCGCCAGCAGCTTGGACCAGGGGTTGACTGAAGCTTTCTTT
clone_size: few
d_call: NA
v_call: TRBV5-1
j_call: TRBJ1-1

cdr3_aa: CASSQQRQEKNIQYF
cdr3_nt: TGTGCCAGCAGCCAACAGAGACAGGAAAAAAACATTCAGTACTTC
clone_size: NA
d_call: NA
v_call: TRBV4-2
j_call: TRBJ2-4

cdr3_aa: CASSPPGDKAWGYTF
cdr3_nt: TGTGCCAGCTCACCACCGGGGGACAAGGCATGGGGCTACACCTTC
clone_size: once
d_call: NA
v_call: TRBV18
j_call: TRBJ1-2

cdr3_aa: CSVEGLGDGGQYF
cdr3_nt: TGCAGCGTTGAAGGTTTGGGGGATGGGGGTCAGTATTTT
clone_size: NA
d_call: NA
v_call: TRBV29-1
j_call: TRBJ2-3

cdr3_aa: CASSPRPLLINEKLFF
cdr3_nt: TGTGCCAGCAGTCCTCGGCCCCTCCTAATCAATGAAAAACTGTTTTTT
clone_size: NA
d_call: NA
v_call: TRBV27
j_call: TRBJ1-4

cdr3_aa: CASSEQAVGIDTQYF
cdr3_nt: TGTGCCAGCAGCGAACAGGCCGTGGGGATTGATACGCAGTATTTT
clone_size: NA
d_call: NA
v_call: TRBV9
j_call: TRBJ2-3

cdr3_aa: CASSLRATGANVLTF
cdr3_nt: TGTGCCAGCAGCCTCAGGGCGACCGGGGCCAACGTCCTGACTTTC
clone_size: few
d_call: NA
v_call: TRBV7-2
j_call: TRBJ2-6

cdr3_aa: CASSGDRGTERDTQYF
cdr3_nt: TGCGCCAGCAGCGGGGACAGGGGAACTGAGAGGGATACGCAGTATTTT
clone_size: NA
d_call: TRBD1
v_call: TRBV5-1
j_call: TRBJ2-3

cdr3_aa: CASSLRVGEGLDTEAFF
cdr3_nt: TGCGCCAGCAGCTTGAGGGTGGGGGAGGGGCTTGACACTGAAGCTTTCTTT
clone_size: NA
d_call: NA
v_call: TRBV5-1
j_call: TRBJ1-1

cdr3_aa: CASSRSGNTGELFF
cdr3_nt: TGTGCCAGCAGCCGGAGCGGGAACACCGGGGAGCTGTTTTTT
clone_size: NA
d_call: NA
v_call: TRBV25-1
j_call: TRBJ2-2

cdr3_aa: CASSYSSSAEQFF
cdr3_nt: TGTGCCAGCAGTTACTCGTCTAGCGCTGAGCAGTTCTTC
clone_size: once
d_call: NA
v_call: TRBV6-2/TRBV6-3
j_call: TRBJ2-1

cdr3_aa: CASSLEVTVYGYTF
cdr3_nt: TGTGCCAGCAGTTTAGAGGTGACAGTCTATGGCTACACCTTC
clone_size: few
d_call: NA
v_call: TRBV12-3/TRBV12-4
j_call: TRBJ1-2

cdr3_aa: CASSLGRLGTDTQYF
cdr3_nt: TGCGCCAGCTCCTTGGGACGGTTGGGCACAGATACGCAGTATTTT
clone_size: NA
d_call: NA
v_call: TRBV5-1
j_call: TRBJ2-3

cdr3_aa: CASSQTSRNNEQFF
cdr3_nt: TGTGCCAGCAGCCAGACTAGCCGAAACAATGAGCAGTTCTTC
clone_size: NA
d_call: TRBD2
v_call: TRBV11-3
j_call: TRBJ2-1

cdr3_aa: CSAAITGGGSNQPQHF
cdr3_nt: TGCAGTGCCGCTATTACAGGGGGGGGTAGCAATCAGCCCCAGCATTTT
clone_size: NA
d_call: TRBD1
v_call: TRBV20-1
j_call: TRBJ1-5

cdr3_aa: CASKRDRNTGELFF
cdr3_nt: TGTGCCAGCAAAAGGGACCGAAACACCGGGGAGCTGTTTTTT
clone_size: NA
d_call: NA
v_call: TRBV6-4
j_call: TRBJ2-2

cdr3_aa: CASSQDPGAAGNTIYF
cdr3_nt: TGCGCCAGCAGCCAAGACCCGGGGGCAGCTGGAAACACCATATATTTT
clone_size: NA
d_call: NA
v_call: TRBV4-3
j_call: TRBJ1-3

cdr3_aa: CASSPPAGGSTDTQYF
cdr3_nt: TGTGCCAGCAGTCCACCAGCGGGGGGGAGCACAGATACGCAGTATTTT
clone_size: few
d_call: TRBD2
v_call: TRBV27
j_call: TRBJ2-3

cdr3_aa: CAGQGKTGTTMNTEAFF
cdr3_nt: TGTGCCGGCCAGGGTAAGACAGGGACTACCATGAACACTGAAGCTTTCTTT
clone_size: many
d_call: TRBD1
v_call: TRBV2
j_call: TRBJ1-1

cdr3_aa: CASSLDFGNTDTQYF
cdr3_nt: TGTGCCAGCAGCTTAGATTTTGGGAACACAGATACGCAGTATTTT
clone_size: few
d_call: NA
v_call: TRBV7-8
j_call: TRBJ2-3